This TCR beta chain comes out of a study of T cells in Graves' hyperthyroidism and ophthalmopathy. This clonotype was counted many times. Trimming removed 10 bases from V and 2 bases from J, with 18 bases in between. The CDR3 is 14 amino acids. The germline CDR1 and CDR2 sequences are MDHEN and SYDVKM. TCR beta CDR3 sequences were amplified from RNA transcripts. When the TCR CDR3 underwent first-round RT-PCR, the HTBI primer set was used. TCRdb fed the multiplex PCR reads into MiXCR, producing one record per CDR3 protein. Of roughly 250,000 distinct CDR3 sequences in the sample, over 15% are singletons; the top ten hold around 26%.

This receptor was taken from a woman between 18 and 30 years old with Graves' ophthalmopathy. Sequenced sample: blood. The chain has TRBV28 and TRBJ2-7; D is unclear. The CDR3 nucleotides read TGTGCCACCCGATCCCTAGACCCCACCTACGAGCAGTACTTC. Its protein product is CATRSLDPTYEQYF.